This T cell receptor beta chain was found in a study of blood T cells in healthy people across ages. Germline V lookup: CDR1 SGHVS, CDR2 FQNEAQ. The CDR3 runs to 15 residues. Study-wide results and caveats: Possibly confounding the expanded clonotype changes was the fact that donor CMV status was unknown.

The use of a sample-barcoded 5' primer and a J-beta primer mix characterized a second PCR of about 6 to 12 cycles. Each cDNA molecule was tagged by a template-switch adaptor with 12 random nucleotides. TCRdb reanalysed the 5' RACE reads using MiXCR and keeps one entry per CDR3 protein. The table has about 800,000 distinct CDR3 sequences, 20% to 25% seen once. Turning to this clonotype: The antigen remains undetermined. Sequence at one end of the junction differs from germline and may be a read error.

These data also formed part of another study, on T cells of mothers and their children. From that study: Extracted RNA, in its entirety, went into cDNA synthesis at roughly 1.5 ug per 15 ul. An overlap that was slightly higher, though non-significant, was seen in related mother-child pairs versus unrelated pairs.

The sample was blood. The gene calls are TRBV7-8 and TRBJ1-5; 8 bases are shared with TRBD1. This clonotype was sampled from a boy younger than 18 in good health. CDR3 bases: TGCGCCAGCAGCTTAGACCAGGGGGCTTGGCAGCCCCAGCATTTT. It encodes CASSLDQGAWQPQHF.